The 5 T cell receptor beta chains presented below share a single source sample, sequenced in a study of shared clonotypes between healthy human individuals. It was CD45RO-negative cells, positively selected for CCR7, that made up naive CD8 cells, with terminally differentiated effector memory CD45RA+ cells excluded. Method: immunoSEQ multiplex PCR; TCRdb's copy keeps in-frame clones and lacks some. This table holds around 1,900,000 clones, approximately 92% found once. Material: naive CD8+ T cells from PBMCs. The source is a man in his late teens or twenties in good health. Some clones in this sample may be carry-over from other donors' samples.

The chain uses TRBV7-9 and TRBJ2-7, with 7 bases aligning to TRBD1. V gave up 5 bases and J gave up 6 bases; unmatched junction bases: 13. The CDR3 length is 15 residues. Germline values: CDR1 SEHNR, CDR2 FQNEAQ (reference sequence). The CDR3 nucleotides are TGTGCCAGCAGCCTTATTCTAGGGGGCGAAGGCGAGCAGTACTTC. This encodes CASSLILGGEGEQYF.

To note about this clone: Other nucleotide sequences from this sample produce the same CDR3. The chain carries TRBV18 and TRBJ2-5, with 9 bases fitting TRBD2. This CDR3 spans 17 amino acids. The V gene's germline CDR1 is KGHSH and CDR2 LQKENI. V dropped 3 bases and J dropped 2; count of bases not matched to a gene: 10. The CDR3 DNA is TGTGCCAGCTCACCTCCCCGCTTAGCGGGAGTTCAAGAGACCCAGTACTTC. As protein: CASSPPRLAGVQETQYF.

As to this clone: In the same sample, other DNA sequences code for this CDR3. The genes are TRBV10-3 and TRBJ2-7; 9 bases match TRBD2. CDR3 size: 14 residues. After removal of 6 bases from V and 4 bases from J, the junction contained 7 bases not matched to a gene. CDR1 and CDR2 (germline): ENHRY, SYGVKD. CDR3 region: CAISPGLAGYEQYF. In DNA form, the CDR3 reads TGTGCCATCAGCCCGGGACTAGCCGGATACGAGCAGTACTTC.

The CDR3 loop reads CSVEDWMGGGYGYTF. CDR3 DNA sequence: TGCAGCGTTGAAGATTGGATGGGGGGAGGCTATGGCTACACCTTC. The chain employs TRBV29-1 and TRBJ1-2; D possibly corresponds to TRBD1 (5 bases). Per germline, CDR1 SQVTM and CDR2 ANQGSEA. This CDR3 spans 15 amino acids. V lost 0 bases, J lost 4 bases, and 15 bases lay in between.

This clone was seen once. The chain combines TRBV6-5 with TRBJ2-1; unclear D gene. Deletions cut 1 base from V and 0 bases from J, with 4 bases between. Germline lookup yields CDR1 MNHEY and CDR2 SVGAGI. This CDR3 contains 14 residues. CDR3: CASSYLASYNEQFF. Written as DNA, the CDR3 is TGTGCCAGCAGTTACTTAGCCTCCTACAATGAGCAGTTCTTC.